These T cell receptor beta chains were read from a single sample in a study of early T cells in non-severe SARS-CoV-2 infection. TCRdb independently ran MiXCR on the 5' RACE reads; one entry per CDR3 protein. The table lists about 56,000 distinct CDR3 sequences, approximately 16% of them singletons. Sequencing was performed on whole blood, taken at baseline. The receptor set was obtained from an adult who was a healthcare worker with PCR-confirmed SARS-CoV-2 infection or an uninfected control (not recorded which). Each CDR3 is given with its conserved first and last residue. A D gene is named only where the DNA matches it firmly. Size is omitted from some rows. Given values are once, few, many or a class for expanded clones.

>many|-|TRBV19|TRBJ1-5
CASTQALGQPQHF
TGTGCCAGTACCCAGGCCCTCGGGCAGCCCCAGCATTTT
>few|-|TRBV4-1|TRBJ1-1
CASSQGAGWTEAFF
TGCGCCAGCAGCCAAGGGGCAGGGTGGACTGAAGCTTTCTTT
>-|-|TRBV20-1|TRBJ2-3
CSARDPLRPAQGSDTQYF
TGCAGTGCTAGAGATCCTCTAAGACCCGCCCAAGGCTCAGATACGCAGTATTTT
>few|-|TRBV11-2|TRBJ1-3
CASRGNTIYF
TGTGCCAGCAGGGGAAACACCATATATTTT
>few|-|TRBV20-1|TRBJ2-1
CSAGRSDRQRNEQFF
TGCAGTGCTGGACGGAGCGACAGGCAGCGGAATGAGCAGTTCTTC
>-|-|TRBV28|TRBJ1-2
CASSFQGYGYTF
TGTGCCAGCAGTTTTCAGGGTTATGGCTACACCTTC
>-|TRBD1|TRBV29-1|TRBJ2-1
CSVDTDRSNEQFF
TGCAGCGTCGATACGGACAGGAGCAATGAGCAGTTCTTC
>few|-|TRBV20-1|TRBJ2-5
CSATDFETQYF
TGCAGCGCAACCGATTTCGAGACCCAGTACTTC
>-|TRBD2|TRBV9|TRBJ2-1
CASSVGLAGFSYNEQFF
TGTGCCAGCAGCGTAGGGCTAGCGGGCTTTTCGTACAATGAGCAGTTCTTC
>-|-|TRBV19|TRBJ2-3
CASSIDRAAATDTQYF
TGTGCCAGTAGTATAGATAGAGCGGCGGCAACAGATACGCAGTATTTT
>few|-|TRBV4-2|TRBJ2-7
CASSQGARQAYEQYF
TGTGCCAGCAGCCAAGGGGCGAGACAGGCCTACGAGCAGTACTTC
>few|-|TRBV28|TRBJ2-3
CASRTRLQRTDTQYF
TGTGCCAGCAGGACAAGATTGCAGAGGACAGATACGCAGTATTTT
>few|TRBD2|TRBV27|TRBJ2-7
CASSPRLAGVREQYF
TGTGCCAGCAGTCCAAGACTAGCGGGAGTCAGGGAGCAGTACTTC
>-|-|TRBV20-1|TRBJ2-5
CSARGDFKETQYF
TGCAGTGCTAGAGGAGACTTTAAAGAGACCCAGTACTTC
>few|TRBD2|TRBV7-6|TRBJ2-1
CASSSQGLAGGAYNEQFF
TGTGCCAGCAGCTCCCAGGGACTAGCGGGGGGAGCTTACAATGAGCAGTTCTTC
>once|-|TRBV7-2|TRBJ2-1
CASSLVGIRRAYNEQFF
TGTGCCAGCAGCTTAGTGGGTATCAGGAGGGCCTACAATGAGCAGTTCTTC
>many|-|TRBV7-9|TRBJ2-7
CASSSSDLRDPRVKGVYEQYF
TGTGCCAGCAGCTCCAGTGACCTCCGGGACCCTCGAGTAAAGGGGGTCTACGAGCAGTACTTC
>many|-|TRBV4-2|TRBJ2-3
CASSPASEGLGADTQYF
TGTGCCAGCAGCCCCGCTAGCGAAGGGCTCGGCGCAGATACGCAGTATTTT
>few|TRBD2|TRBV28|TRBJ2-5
CASITRGTSVETQYF
TGTGCCAGCATCACCAGGGGGACTAGCGTAGAGACCCAGTACTTC
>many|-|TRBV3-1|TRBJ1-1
CASSQDLGTASTEAFF
TGTGCCAGCAGCCAAGATCTCGGGACGGCGAGCACTGAAGCTTTCTTT
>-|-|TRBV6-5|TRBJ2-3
CASSYLPRPSTDTQYF
TGTGCCAGCAGTTACTTGCCTAGGCCCTCCACAGATACGCAGTATTTT
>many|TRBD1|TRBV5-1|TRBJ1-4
CASSHGTGLEKLFF
TGCGCCAGCAGCCACGGGACAGGGTTGGAAAAACTGTTTTTT
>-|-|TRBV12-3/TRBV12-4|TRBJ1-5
CASRRGNQPQHF
TGTGCCAGCCGGAGGGGCAATCAGCCCCAGCATTTT